A single TCR beta chain is shown here with its context. The target antigen is unknown. These data are taken from a study of cytomegalovirus exposure and HLA in healthy donors. A multiplex PCR was run with 60 Vbeta primers and 13 Jbeta primers. Per the original data handling: A later analysis tallied about 80 million unique TCR beta chains, some 10 million of them shared. Generated by immunoSEQ multiplex PCR, the TCRdb table keeps only in-frame clones and is missing some. The DNA was the basis for D and trimming; V, J and clone size are from that table. Of 70,000 to 100,000 clones detected, 80% appear once; the ten largest clones hold around 23%. Regarding donors, all were healthy bone marrow donors. With 3 bases removed from V and 1 base from J, the gap between germline ends came to 10 bases. Germline V gene sequence: CDR1 SNHLY, CDR2 FYNNEI. The CDR3 has 14 amino acids. Study results and limitations: The study recorded 150 to 200 TCR beta chains that were cytomegalovirus-associated.

The sequence came from a woman between 45 and 65 years old in good health and CMV-seropositive. The sample was PBMCs. This sequence joins TRBV2 and TRBJ2-7; tentative D call: TRBD2 (5 bases). The CDR3: CASSEFRGSYEQYF. CDR3 bases: TGTGCCAGCAGTGAGTTCCGGGGTTCCTACGAGCAGTACTTC.